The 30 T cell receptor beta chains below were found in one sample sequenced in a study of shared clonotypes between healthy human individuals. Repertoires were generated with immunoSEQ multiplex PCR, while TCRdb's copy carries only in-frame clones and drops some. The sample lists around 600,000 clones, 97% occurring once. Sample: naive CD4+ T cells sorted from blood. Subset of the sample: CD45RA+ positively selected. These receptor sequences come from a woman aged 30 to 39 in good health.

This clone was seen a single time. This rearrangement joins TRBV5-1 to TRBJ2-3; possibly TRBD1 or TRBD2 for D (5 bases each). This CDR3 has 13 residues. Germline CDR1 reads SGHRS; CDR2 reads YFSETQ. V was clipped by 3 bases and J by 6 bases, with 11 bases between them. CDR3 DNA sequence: TGCGCCAGCAGCTCGGGGTCAGGGGATACGCAGTATTTT. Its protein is CASSSGSGDTQYF. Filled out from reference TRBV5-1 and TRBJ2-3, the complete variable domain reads KAGVTQTPRYLIKTRGQQVTLSCSPISGHRSVSWYQQTPGQGLQFLFEYFSETQRNKGNFPGRFSGRQFSNSRSEMNVSTLELGDSALYLCASSSGSGDTQYFGPGTRLTVL.

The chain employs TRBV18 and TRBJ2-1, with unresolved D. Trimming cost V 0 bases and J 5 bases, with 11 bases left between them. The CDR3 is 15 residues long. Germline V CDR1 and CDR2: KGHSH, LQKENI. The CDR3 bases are TGTGCCAGCTCACCACCTAGCTTGGGTAACAATGAGCAGTTCTTC. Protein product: CASSPPSLGNNEQFF.

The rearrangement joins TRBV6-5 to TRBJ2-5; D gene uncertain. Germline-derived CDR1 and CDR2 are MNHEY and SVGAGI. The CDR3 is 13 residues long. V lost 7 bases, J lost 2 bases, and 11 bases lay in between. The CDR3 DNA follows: TGTGCCAGCAAGCCGGCAGTTCAAGAGACCCAGTACTTC. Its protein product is CASKPAVQETQYF.

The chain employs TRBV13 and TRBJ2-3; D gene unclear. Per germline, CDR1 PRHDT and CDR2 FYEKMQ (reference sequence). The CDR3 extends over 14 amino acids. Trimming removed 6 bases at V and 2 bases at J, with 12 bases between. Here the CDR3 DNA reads TGTGCCAGCAGTTGGGATTCTTCCACAGATACGCAGTATTTT. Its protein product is CASSWDSSTDTQYF.

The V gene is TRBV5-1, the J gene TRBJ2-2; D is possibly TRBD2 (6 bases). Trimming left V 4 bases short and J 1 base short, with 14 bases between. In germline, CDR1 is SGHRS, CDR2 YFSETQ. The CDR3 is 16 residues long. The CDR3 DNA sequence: TGCGCCAGCAGCCCAGCCGGGACTCTGAACACCGGGGAGCTGTTTTTT. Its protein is CASSPAGTLNTGELFF.

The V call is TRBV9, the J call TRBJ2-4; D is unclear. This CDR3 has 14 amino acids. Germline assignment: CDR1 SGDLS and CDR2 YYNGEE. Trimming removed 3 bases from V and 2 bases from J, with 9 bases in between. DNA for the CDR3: TGTGCCAGCAGCGCCGTCCCTACCAAAAACATTCAGTACTTC. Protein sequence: CASSAVPTKNIQYF. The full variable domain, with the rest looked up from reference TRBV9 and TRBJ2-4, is DSGVTQTPKHLITATGQRVTLRCSPRSGDLSVYWYQQSLDQGLQFLIQYYNGEERAKGNILERFSAQQFPDLHSELNLSSLELGDSALYFCASSAVPTKNIQYFGAGTRLSVL.

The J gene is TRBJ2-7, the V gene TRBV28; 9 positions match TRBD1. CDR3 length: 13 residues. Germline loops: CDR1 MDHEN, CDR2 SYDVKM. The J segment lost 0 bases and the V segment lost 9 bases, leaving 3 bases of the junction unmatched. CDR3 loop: CASRQGGSYEQYF. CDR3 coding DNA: TGTGCCAGTAGACAGGGGGGCTCCTACGAGCAGTACTTC.

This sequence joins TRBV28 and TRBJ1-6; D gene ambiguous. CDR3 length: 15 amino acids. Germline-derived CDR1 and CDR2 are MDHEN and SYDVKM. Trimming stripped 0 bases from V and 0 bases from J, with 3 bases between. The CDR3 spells CASSLWDSYNSPLHF. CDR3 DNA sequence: TGTGCCAGCAGTTTATGGGACTCCTATAATTCACCCCTCCACTTT. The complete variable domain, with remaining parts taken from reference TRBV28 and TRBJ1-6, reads DVKVTQSSRYLVKRTGEKVFLECVQDMDHENMFWYRQDPGLGLRLIYFSYDVKMKEKGDIPEGYSVSREKKERFSLILESASTNQTSMYLCASSLWDSYNSPLHFGNGTRLTVT.

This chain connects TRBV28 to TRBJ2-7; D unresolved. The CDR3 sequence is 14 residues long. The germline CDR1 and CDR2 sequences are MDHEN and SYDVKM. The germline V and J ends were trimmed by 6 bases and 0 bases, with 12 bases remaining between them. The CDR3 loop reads CASRKTGGSYEQYF. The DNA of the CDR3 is TGTGCCAGCAGAAAAACCGGTGGCTCCTACGAGCAGTACTTC.

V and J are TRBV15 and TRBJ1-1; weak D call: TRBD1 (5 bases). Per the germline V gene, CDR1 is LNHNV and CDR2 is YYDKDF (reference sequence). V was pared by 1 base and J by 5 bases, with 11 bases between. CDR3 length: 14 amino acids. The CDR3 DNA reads TGTGCCACCAGCAGAGGAACAGGCGCAACTGAAGCTTTCTTT. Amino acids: CATSRGTGATEAFF.

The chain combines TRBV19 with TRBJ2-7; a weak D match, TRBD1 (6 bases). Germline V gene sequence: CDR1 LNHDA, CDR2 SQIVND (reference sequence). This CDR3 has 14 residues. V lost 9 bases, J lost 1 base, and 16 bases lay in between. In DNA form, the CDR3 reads TGTGCCAGCAAGACGGGACAACAATCCTACGAGCAGTACTTC. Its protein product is CASKTGQQSYEQYF.

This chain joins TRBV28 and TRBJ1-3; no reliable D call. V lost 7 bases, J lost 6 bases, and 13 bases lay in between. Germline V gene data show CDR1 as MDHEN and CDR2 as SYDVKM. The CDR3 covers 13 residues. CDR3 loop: CASNQAMANTIYF. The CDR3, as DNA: TGTGCCAGCAACCAGGCCATGGCAAACACCATATATTTT.

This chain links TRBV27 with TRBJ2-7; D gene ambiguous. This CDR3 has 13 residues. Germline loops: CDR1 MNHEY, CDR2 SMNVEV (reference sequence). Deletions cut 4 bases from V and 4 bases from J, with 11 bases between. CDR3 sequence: CASSSLPMYEQYF. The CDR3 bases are TGTGCCAGCAGTTCCCTACCCATGTACGAGCAGTACTTC.

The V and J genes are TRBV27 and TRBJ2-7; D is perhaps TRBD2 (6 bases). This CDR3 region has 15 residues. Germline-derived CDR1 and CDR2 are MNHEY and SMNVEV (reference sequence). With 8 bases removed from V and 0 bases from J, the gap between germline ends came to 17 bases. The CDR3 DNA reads TGTGCCAGCGGCAAGCTAGCGTCTATCTCCTACGAGCAGTACTTC. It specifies CASGKLASISYEQYF.

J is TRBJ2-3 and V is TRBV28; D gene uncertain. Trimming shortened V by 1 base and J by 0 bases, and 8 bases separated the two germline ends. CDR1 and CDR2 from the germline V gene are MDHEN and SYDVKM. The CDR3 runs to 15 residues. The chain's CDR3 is CASSLYRASTDTQYF. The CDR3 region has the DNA TGTGCCAGCAGTTTATACCGGGCTAGCACAGATACGCAGTATTTT.

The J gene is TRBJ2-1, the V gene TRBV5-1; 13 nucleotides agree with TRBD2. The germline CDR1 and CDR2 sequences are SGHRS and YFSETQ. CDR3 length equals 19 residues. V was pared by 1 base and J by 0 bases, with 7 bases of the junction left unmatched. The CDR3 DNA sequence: TGCGCCAGCAGCTTGCTTGGACTAGCGGGAGTTATCTCCTACAATGAGCAGTTCTTC. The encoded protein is CASSLLGLAGVISYNEQFF.

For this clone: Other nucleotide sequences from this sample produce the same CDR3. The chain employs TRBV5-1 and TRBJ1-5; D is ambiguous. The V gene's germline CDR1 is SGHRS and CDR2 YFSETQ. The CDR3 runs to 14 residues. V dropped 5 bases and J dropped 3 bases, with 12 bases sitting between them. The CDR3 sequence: CASSLGGPNQPQHF. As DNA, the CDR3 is TGCGCCAGCAGTCTGGGAGGCCCCAATCAGCCCCAGCATTTT.

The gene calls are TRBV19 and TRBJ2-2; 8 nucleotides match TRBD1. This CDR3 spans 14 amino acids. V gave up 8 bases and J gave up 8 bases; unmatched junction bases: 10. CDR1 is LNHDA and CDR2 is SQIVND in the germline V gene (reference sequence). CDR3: CASVQGAPGGELFF. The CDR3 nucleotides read TGTGCCAGTGTCCAGGGGGCCCCAGGGGGGGAGCTGTTTTTT. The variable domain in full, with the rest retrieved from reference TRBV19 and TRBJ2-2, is DGGITQSPKYLFRKEGQNVTLSCEQNLNHDAMYWYRQDPGQGLRLIYYSQIVNDFQKGDIAEGYSVSREKKESFPLTVTSAQKNPTAFYLCASVQGAPGGELFFGEGSRLTVL.

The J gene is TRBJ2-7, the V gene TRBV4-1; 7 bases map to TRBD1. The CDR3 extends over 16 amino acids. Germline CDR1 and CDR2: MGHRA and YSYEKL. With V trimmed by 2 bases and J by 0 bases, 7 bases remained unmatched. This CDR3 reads CASSQNRDSTSYEQYF. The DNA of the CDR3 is TGCGCCAGCAGCCAAAACAGGGACAGTACCTCCTACGAGCAGTACTTC.

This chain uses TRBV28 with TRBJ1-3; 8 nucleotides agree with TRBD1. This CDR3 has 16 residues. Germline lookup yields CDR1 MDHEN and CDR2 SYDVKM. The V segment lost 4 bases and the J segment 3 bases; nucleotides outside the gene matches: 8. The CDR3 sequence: CASSSGQGASGNTIYF. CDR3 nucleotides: TGTGCCAGCAGTTCCGGCCAGGGGGCGAGTGGAAACACCATATATTTT. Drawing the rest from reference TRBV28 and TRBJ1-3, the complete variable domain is DVKVTQSSRYLVKRTGEKVFLECVQDMDHENMFWYRQDPGLGLRLIYFSYDVKMKEKGDIPEGYSVSREKKERFSLILESASTNQTSMYLCASSSGQGASGNTIYFGEGSWLTVV.

The CDR3 loop reads CASSPGASGHNEQFF. The CDR3, as DNA: TGTGCCAGCAGCCCCGGTGCTAGCGGTCACAATGAGCAGTTCTTC. This chain joins TRBV11-2 and TRBJ2-1; TRBD2 aligns across 7 bases. CDR1 and CDR2 from the germline V gene are SGHAT and FQNNGV. The CDR3 totals 15 residues. After removal of 5 bases from V and 5 bases from J, the junction contained 9 bases not matched to a gene.

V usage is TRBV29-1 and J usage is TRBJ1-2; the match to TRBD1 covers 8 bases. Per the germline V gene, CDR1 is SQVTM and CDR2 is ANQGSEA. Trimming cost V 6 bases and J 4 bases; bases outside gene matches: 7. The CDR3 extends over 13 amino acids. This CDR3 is CSVGQGGTYGYTF. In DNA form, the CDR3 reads TGCAGCGTCGGACAGGGCGGAACCTATGGCTACACCTTC.

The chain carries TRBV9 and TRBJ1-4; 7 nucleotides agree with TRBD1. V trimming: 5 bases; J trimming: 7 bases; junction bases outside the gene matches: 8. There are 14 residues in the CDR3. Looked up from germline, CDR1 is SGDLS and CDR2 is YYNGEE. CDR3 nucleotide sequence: TGTGCCAGCAGGGCCGGGACAGCAAGTGAAAAACTGTTTTTT. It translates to CASRAGTASEKLFF. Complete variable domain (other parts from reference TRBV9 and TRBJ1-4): DSGVTQTPKHLITATGQRVTLRCSPRSGDLSVYWYQQSLDQGLQFLIQYYNGEERAKGNILERFSAQQFPDLHSELNLSSLELGDSALYFCASRAGTASEKLFFGSGTQLSVL.

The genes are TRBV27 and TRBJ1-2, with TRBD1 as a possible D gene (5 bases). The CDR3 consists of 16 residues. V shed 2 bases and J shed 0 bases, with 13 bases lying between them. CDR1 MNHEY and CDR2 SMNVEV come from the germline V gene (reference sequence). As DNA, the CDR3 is TGTGCCAGCAGTTTAAATGGGAGGGGAACTAACTATGGCTACACCTTC. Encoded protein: CASSLNGRGTNYGYTF.

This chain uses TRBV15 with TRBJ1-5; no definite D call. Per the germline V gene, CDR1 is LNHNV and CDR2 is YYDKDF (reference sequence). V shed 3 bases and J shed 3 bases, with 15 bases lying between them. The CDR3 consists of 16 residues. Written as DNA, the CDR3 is TGTGCCACCAGCAGCCAAGTGAACAGAGTCAATCAGCCCCAGCATTTT. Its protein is CATSSQVNRVNQPQHF. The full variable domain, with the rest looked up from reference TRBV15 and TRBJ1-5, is DAMVIQNPRYQVTQFGKPVTLSCSQTLNHNVMYWYQQKSSQAPKLLFHYYDKDFNNEADTPDNFQSRRPNTSFCFLDIRSPGLGDTAMYLCATSSQVNRVNQPQHFGDGTRLSIL.

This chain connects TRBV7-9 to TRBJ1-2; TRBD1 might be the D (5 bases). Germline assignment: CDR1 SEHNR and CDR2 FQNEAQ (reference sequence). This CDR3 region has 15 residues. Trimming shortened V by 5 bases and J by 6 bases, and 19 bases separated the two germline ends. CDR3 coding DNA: TGTGCCAGCAGCCGCAGGGATTTGGCTCTGGATGGCTACACCTTC. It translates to CASSRRDLALDGYTF.

The CDR3 sequence: CASTRGSWTGGGQPQHF. The CDR3 DNA is TGTGCCAGCACCAGAGGGTCTTGGACAGGGGGCGGGCAGCCCCAGCATTTT. This rearrangement joins TRBV2 to TRBJ1-5, with 11 bases aligning to TRBD1. This CDR3 has 17 amino acids. The V gene's germline CDR1 is SNHLY and CDR2 FYNNEI. With 7 bases clipped from V and 7 bases from J, the junction kept 15 bases outside the gene matches.

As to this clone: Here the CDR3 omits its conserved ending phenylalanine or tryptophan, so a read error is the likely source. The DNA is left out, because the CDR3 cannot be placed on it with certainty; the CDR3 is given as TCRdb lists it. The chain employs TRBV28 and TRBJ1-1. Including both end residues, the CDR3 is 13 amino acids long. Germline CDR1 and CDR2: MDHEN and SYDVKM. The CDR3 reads CASSSYRRPDGVL.

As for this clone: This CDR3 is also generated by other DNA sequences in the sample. The CDR3 here is CSAIRGDTQYF. DNA for the CDR3: TGCAGTGCCATCCGGGGAGATACGCAGTATTTT. V gene TRBV20-1 combines with J gene TRBJ2-3, with TRBD2 as a possible D gene (5 bases). CDR3 length: 11 residues. The V end lost 6 bases, the J end lost 5 bases, and 9 bases lay between the germline ends. Germline assignment: CDR1 DFQATT and CDR2 SNEGSKA (reference sequence).

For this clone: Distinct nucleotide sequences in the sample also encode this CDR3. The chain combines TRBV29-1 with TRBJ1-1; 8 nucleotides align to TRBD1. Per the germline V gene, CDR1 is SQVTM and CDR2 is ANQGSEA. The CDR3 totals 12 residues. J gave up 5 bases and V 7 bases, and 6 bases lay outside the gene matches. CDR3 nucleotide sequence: TGCAGCGCTGGACAGGGAGGGACTGAAGCTTTCTTT. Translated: CSAGQGGTEAFF.